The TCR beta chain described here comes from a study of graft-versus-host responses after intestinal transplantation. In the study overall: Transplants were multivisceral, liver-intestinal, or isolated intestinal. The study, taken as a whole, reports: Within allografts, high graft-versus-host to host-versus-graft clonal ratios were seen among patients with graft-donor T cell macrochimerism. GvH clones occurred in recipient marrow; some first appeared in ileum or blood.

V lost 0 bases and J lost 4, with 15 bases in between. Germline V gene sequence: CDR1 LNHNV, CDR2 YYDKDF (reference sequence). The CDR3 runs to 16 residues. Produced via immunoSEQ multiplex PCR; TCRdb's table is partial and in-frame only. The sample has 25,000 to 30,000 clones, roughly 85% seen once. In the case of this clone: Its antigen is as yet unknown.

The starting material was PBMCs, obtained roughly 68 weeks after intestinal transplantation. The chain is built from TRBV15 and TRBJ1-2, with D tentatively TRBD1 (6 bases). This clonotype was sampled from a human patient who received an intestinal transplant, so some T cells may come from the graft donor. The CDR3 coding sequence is TGTGCCACCAGCAGAGATCTCGGGTGGGGGCGCTATGGCTACACCTTC. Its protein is CATSRDLGWGRYGYTF.